One sample yielded the 18 T cell receptor beta chains listed below, sequenced in a study of cytomegalovirus exposure and HLA in healthy donors. Profiling relied on immunoSEQ multiplex PCR, and the TCRdb table lists in-frame clones only, not all of them. The sample includes about 360,000 clones, more than 80% seen only once; the top ten take roughly 0.83%. The specimen was PBMCs. The source of these receptors is a woman aged 18-29 years in good health and CMV-seronegative.

The sample holds a few counts of this clone. The same CDR3 is also encoded by other DNA sequences in this sample. The V and J genes are TRBV30 and TRBJ1-5; D unresolved. V was clipped by 0 bases and J by 4 bases, with 7 bases between them. The germline V gene has CDR1 GTSNPN and CDR2 SVGIG (reference sequence). The length of the CDR3 is 13 residues. DNA for the CDR3: TGTGCCTGGAGTGTCGGAGGTAATCAGCCCCAGCATTTT. Translating gives CAWSVGGNQPQHF.

The rearrangement uses TRBV29-1 and TRBJ1-2; D perhaps matches TRBD1 (6 bases). Germline CDR1 SQVTM, CDR2 ANQGSEA. V was pared by 0 bases and J by 7 bases, with 9 bases between. The CDR3 has 12 amino acids. The CDR3 DNA sequence: TGCAGCGTTGAAGAGGGGGCGAGTGGCTACACCTTC. This gives the protein CSVEEGASGYTF. The whole variable domain, filled in from reference TRBV29-1 and TRBJ1-2, reads SAVISQKPSRDICQRGTSLTIQCQVDSQVTMMFWYRQQPGQSLTLIATANQGSEATYESGFVIDKFPISRPNLTFSTLTVSNMSPEDSSIYLCSVEEGASGYTFGSGTRLTVV.

This chain connects TRBV28 to TRBJ1-1; 9 bases match TRBD1. J lost 5 bases, V lost 2 bases, and 6 bases had no gene match. The CDR3 totals 15 residues. Germline CDR1 and CDR2: MDHEN and SYDVKM. In DNA, the CDR3 is TGTGCCAGCAGTTTAGGGACAGGGTTTGGGACTGAAGCTTTCTTT. Translation gives CASSLGTGFGTEAFF.

The genes are TRBV27 and TRBJ2-3, with D hard to call. The CDR3 length is 15 residues. Trimming removed 3 bases at V and 0 bases at J, with 10 bases between. CDR1 is MNHEY, CDR2 SMNVEV, per germline (reference sequence). The CDR3 loop is CASSFGSMSTDTQYF. CDR3 DNA sequence: TGTGCCAGCAGTTTCGGTTCGATGAGCACAGATACGCAGTATTTT.

The V call is TRBV7-9, the J call TRBJ1-1; D gene unclear. Germline V CDR1 and CDR2: SEHNR, FQNEAQ (reference sequence). Trimming took off 4 bases at V and 1 base at J, with 13 bases between the two ends. The length of the CDR3 is 15 residues. DNA for the CDR3: TGTGCCAGCAGCTCCCCTCTCTTGTCGAACACTGAAGCTTTCTTT. Amino acid sequence: CASSSPLLSNTEAFF.

This chain joins TRBV5-8 and TRBJ2-7, with 8 bases matching TRBD1. The CDR3 contains 14 residues. Germline CDR1 is SGHTS and CDR2 is YDEGEE. V was clipped by 3 bases and J by 5 bases; unmatched bases: 7. CDR3 DNA: TGTGCCAGCAGCTACCTAGGACAGGGAAACGAGCAGTACTTC. Encoded protein: CASSYLGQGNEQYF.

This clone has just a few counts. The V and J genes are TRBV2 and TRBJ1-5; D might be TRBD1 (6 bases). The CDR3 consists of 14 residues. The V end lost 5 bases, the J end lost 5 bases, and 13 bases lay between the germline ends. Germline loops: CDR1 SNHLY, CDR2 FYNNEI. DNA for the CDR3: TGTGCCAGCAGTATAACAGGGAACGATCAGCCCCAGCATTTT. Translating it yields CASSITGNDQPQHF.

This rearrangement joins TRBV28 to TRBJ2-6; 7 bases align to TRBD1. The V and J ends lost 4 bases and 2 bases, in that order; junction bases with no gene match: 8. Germline V gene data show CDR1 as MDHEN and CDR2 as SYDVKM. The CDR3 has 17 residues. The CDR3 DNA sequence: TGTGCCAGCAGTTCCGGGACAAGGGGGCCTGGGGCCAACGTCCTGACTTTC. Protein product: CASSSGTRGPGANVLTF.

The chain carries TRBV5-6 and TRBJ2-1, with 10 bases aligning to TRBD2. CDR1 and CDR2 (germline): SGHDT, YYEEEE. Germline trimming cut 5 bases from V and 6 bases from J; bases unmatched to any gene: 2. The CDR3 sequence is 13 residues long. This chain's CDR3 is CASRLAGGNEQFF. The CDR3 DNA follows: TGTGCCAGCAGATTAGCGGGAGGCAATGAGCAGTTCTTC.

The gene calls are TRBV11-1 and TRBJ2-1; D is possibly TRBD1 (5 bases). The germline CDR1 and CDR2 sequences are SGHAT and FQDESV (reference sequence). The V end was cut by 3 bases, the J end by 5 bases, with 11 bases between. This CDR3 has 14 residues. CDR3 in DNA: TGTGCCAGCAGCTTGAGCAGGGTTAACAATGAGCAGTTCTTC. Translated, it gives CASSLSRVNNEQFF.

A few counts support this clone. The J gene is TRBJ1-5, the V gene TRBV4-2; 7 nucleotides match TRBD1. This CDR3 region has 16 residues. Germline V lookup: CDR1 LGHNA, CDR2 YNFKEQ. V dropped 8 bases and J dropped 2; count of bases not matched to a gene: 12. CDR3 coding DNA: TGTGCCAGCGGGACGGTCAGGGGGGCGGGCAATCAGCCCCAGCATTTT. The encoded protein is CASGTVRGAGNQPQHF.

V usage is TRBV2 and J usage is TRBJ2-7; D is undetermined. The germline V gene encodes CDR1 SNHLY and CDR2 FYNNEI. V gave up 4 bases and J gave up 4 bases, with 5 bases separating them. The CDR3 is 11 residues long. CDR3 protein: CASSALYEQYF. In DNA, the CDR3 is TGTGCCAGCAGTGCCTTGTACGAGCAGTACTTC.

The CDR3 sequence is CSVRTSGGPLNTQYF. For the CDR3, the DNA is TGCAGCGTCCGGACTAGCGGGGGGCCCCTGAATACGCAGTATTTT. The chain uses TRBV29-1 and TRBJ2-3; 14 bases agree with TRBD2. The CDR3 spans 15 residues. Germline loops: CDR1 SQVTM, CDR2 ANQGSEA. Losses at the gene ends were 6 bases for V and 7 bases for J; bases not matched to a gene: 9.

Of note for this clone: This sample includes further DNA sequences coding for the same CDR3. This chain links TRBV27 with TRBJ1-2, with TRBD1 matching over 9 bases. This CDR3 comprises 14 residues. CDR1 and CDR2 from the germline V gene are MNHEY and SMNVEV (reference sequence). V dropped 5 bases and J dropped 2; count of bases not matched to a gene: 3. The CDR3 region has the DNA TGTGCCAGCAGTCTGACAGGGGGGAACTATGGCTACACCTTC. Residues: CASSLTGGNYGYTF.

The chain recombines TRBV6-5 with TRBJ2-5; 11 nucleotides match TRBD2. The CDR3 has 15 residues. Unmatched junction bases numbered 6, after V lost 4 bases and J lost 5 bases. In germline, CDR1 is MNHEY, CDR2 SVGAGI. CDR3 sequence (DNA): TGTGCCAGCAGTTTCAATAGCGGGGGGGCCGAGACCCAGTACTTC. Translated, it gives CASSFNSGGAETQYF.

The chain recombines TRBV9 with TRBJ2-2, with D possibly matching TRBD2 (6 bases). The V end was cut by 5 bases, the J end by 4 bases, with 9 bases between. Per the germline V gene, CDR1 is SGDLS and CDR2 is YYNGEE. The CDR3 loop spans 13 amino acids. The CDR3 reads CASRGGTTGELFF. In nucleotides, the CDR3 is TGTGCCAGCAGGGGCGGGACCACCGGGGAGCTGTTTTTT.

The genes are TRBV28 and TRBJ1-5, with unresolved D. CDR3 length equals 15 residues. Germline values: CDR1 MDHEN, CDR2 SYDVKM. V was cut by 5 bases and J by 7 bases, with 18 bases left in between. CDR3 nucleotide sequence: TGTGCCAGCAGTGTGGGAGGAACCTTCGGCCAGCCCCAGCATTTT. It specifies CASSVGGTFGQPQHF.

This clone came up once. The rearrangement links TRBV10-2 to TRBJ2-3; unclear D gene. The CDR3 spans 12 residues. Germline CDR1 WSHSY, CDR2 SAAADI. V was shortened by 6 bases and J by 0 bases, with 4 bases between the two germline ends. CDR3 sequence (DNA): TGCGCCAGCAGCGTAAGCACAGATACGCAGTATTTT. Protein: CASSVSTDTQYF.